Listed below are T cell receptor beta chains from one sample, sequenced in a study of vaccination and CD4 T cells after COVID-19. For these receptors, no antigen is known. TCRdb analysed the PCR reads with MiXCR anew, one entry per CDR3 protein. The sample has about 25,000 distinct CDR3 sequences, over 45% seen once; the top ten hold roughly 6.1%. The sample consisted of CD4+ T cells from blood, cultured in vitro. Source of these receptors: a human donor who had recovered from COVID-19. The CDR3 runs from the conserved cysteine through the conserved F or W. A D gene is named only where the DNA matches it firmly. Some rows have no size entry. The others give once, few or many, or a class for an expanded clone.

v_gene,abundance,d_gene,j_gene,CDR3aa,CDR3nt
TRBV7-8,few,NA,TRBJ1-5,CASSFGQVQPQHF,TGTGCCAGCAGCTTCGGGCAGGTCCAGCCCCAGCATTTT
TRBV5-1,NA,NA,TRBJ1-2,CASSYDPVGGYTF,TGCGCCAGCAGCTACGACCCCGTTGGAGGCTACACCTTC
TRBV6-5,NA,TRBD1,TRBJ1-1,CASSYFPPRTGNTEAFF,TGTGCCAGCAGTTACTTTCCCCCACGGACAGGGAATACTGAAGCTTTCTTT
TRBV6-1,once,NA,TRBJ1-2,CASSGSPHYGYTF,TGTGCCAGCAGTGGGAGCCCCCACTATGGCTACACCTTC
TRBV5-6,NA,TRBD1,TRBJ1-5,CASSLAAAGGQPQHF,TGTGCCAGCAGCTTGGCGGCGGCAGGGGGTCAGCCCCAGCATTTT
TRBV27,NA,TRBD1,TRBJ2-1,CASSFGTGSLEQFF,TGTGCCAGCAGTTTTGGGACAGGGAGCCTTGAGCAGTTCTTC
TRBV6-5,once,NA,TRBJ2-7,CASSYSRRGSYEQYF,TGTGCCAGCAGTTACTCGAGGAGGGGATCCTACGAGCAGTACTTC
TRBV7-2,few,TRBD1,TRBJ2-7,CASSPGQGSEYEQYF,TGTGCCAGCAGCCCCGGACAGGGGTCTGAGTACGAGCAGTACTTC
TRBV7-9,few,NA,TRBJ1-1,CASSPRQDRRWNTEAFF,TGTGCCAGCAGCCCCCGACAGGACCGTCGCTGGAACACTGAAGCTTTCTTT
TRBV20-1,NA,NA,TRBJ2-7,CSAPGPLSLLSGGDLYEQYF,TGCAGTGCCCCGGGGCCGCTATCCCTACTTTCAGGGGGGGACTTATACGAGCAGTACTTC
TRBV5-1,once,NA,TRBJ2-7,CASSLTGLSYEQYF,TGCGCCAGCAGTCTCACAGGGCTGAGCTACGAGCAGTACTTC
TRBV27,few,NA,TRBJ1-3,CASSFRGAPGNTIYF,TGTGCCAGCAGTTTTAGGGGGGCACCTGGAAACACCATATATTTT
TRBV11-3,NA,NA,TRBJ2-2,CASSPGTRNIGELFF,TGTGCCAGCAGCCCCGGGACACGGAATATTGGGGAGCTGTTTTTT
TRBV7-8,few,NA,TRBJ1-2,CASSLAEGIGYTF,TGTGCCAGCAGCTTAGCGGAGGGAATTGGCTACACCTTC
TRBV20-1,NA,NA,TRBJ1-2,CSARDAGSSYGYTF,TGCAGTGCTAGAGACGCCGGCAGCTCCTATGGCTACACCTTC
TRBV21-1,NA,NA,TRBJ2-5,CARKTGGETQYF,TGTGCCAGAAAGACTGGCGGGGAGACCCAGTACTTC
TRBV28,NA,TRBD1,TRBJ2-7,CASRDRGRRVYEQYF,TGTGCCAGTCGAGACAGGGGGCGGAGGGTCTACGAGCAGTACTTC
TRBV12-3/TRBV12-4,NA,NA,TRBJ2-7,CASSFHGGNSYEQYF,TGTGCCAGCAGTTTCCACGGGGGCAACTCCTACGAGCAGTACTTC
TRBV2,NA,NA,TRBJ1-4,CASSRVGYTTNEKLFF,TGTGCCAGCAGTCGGGTAGGGTACACAACTAATGAAAAACTGTTTTTT
TRBV11-3,few,TRBD1,TRBJ2-7,CASSLGQGKGYEQYF,TGTGCCAGCAGCCTGGGACAGGGAAAAGGATACGAGCAGTACTTC
TRBV27,few,NA,TRBJ2-4,CASSLLNREGIQYF,TGTGCCAGCAGTTTATTAAACAGGGAGGGCATTCAGTACTTC
TRBV20-1,NA,NA,TRBJ2-7,CSARKGEQYF,TGCAGTGCTAGAAAGGGGGAGCAGTACTTC
TRBV7-2,NA,TRBD2,TRBJ2-5,CASSLALAGGQETQYF,TGTGCCAGCAGCTTAGCCCTAGCGGGAGGACAAGAGACCCAGTACTTC
TRBV7-9,few,TRBD1,TRBJ1-2,CASSFFSGPSTGGNYGYTF,TGTGCCAGCAGCTTTTTTTCGGGTCCCAGTACAGGGGGCAACTATGGCTACACCTTC
TRBV6-1,few,NA,TRBJ2-4,CASSERPGLREAKNIQYF,TGTGCCAGCAGTGAAAGGCCGGGACTCAGGGAAGCCAAAAACATTCAGTACTTC
TRBV10-1,NA,NA,TRBJ2-2,CASSEDLAGELFF,TGCGCCAGCAGTGAGGACCTGGCCGGGGAGCTGTTTTTT
TRBV5-4,few,NA,TRBJ2-1,CASSHRGADNEQFF,TGTGCCAGCAGCCACCGGGGCGCTGACAATGAGCAGTTCTTC
TRBV19,NA,NA,TRBJ1-6,CASRSFGEWGRLDSPLHF,TGTGCCAGTCGCTCCTTTGGTGAATGGGGGAGATTGGATTCACCCCTCCACTTT
TRBV19,NA,NA,TRBJ2-5,CASSRGGLGETQYF,TGTGCCAGTAGTAGAGGAGGGCTGGGAGAGACCCAGTACTTC
TRBV6-1,NA,NA,TRBJ1-1,CASSPQFSMNTEAFF,TGTGCCAGCAGTCCACAGTTCAGCATGAACACTGAAGCTTTCTTT
TRBV12-3/TRBV12-4,NA,NA,TRBJ2-7,CASSWDAGYEQYF,TGTGCCAGCAGTTGGGACGCGGGCTACGAGCAGTACTTC
TRBV6-1,NA,NA,TRBJ1-6,CASRSGGQNSPLHF,TGTGCCAGCAGATCGGGAGGGCAGAATTCACCCCTCCACTTT
TRBV20-1,NA,NA,TRBJ1-6,CSAGETVSPLHF,TGCAGTGCGGGGGAAACGGTTTCACCCCTCCACTTT
TRBV6-1,NA,NA,TRBJ1-1,CASRAYLMNTEAFF,TGTGCCAGCCGGGCGTACCTCATGAACACTGAAGCTTTCTTT
TRBV6-5,once,NA,TRBJ2-2,CASSYRRLNTGELFF,TGTGCCAGCAGTTACAGAAGGTTGAACACCGGGGAGCTGTTTTTT
TRBV6-1,few,TRBD1,TRBJ1-6,CASRSYGTDNSPLHF,TGTGCCAGCAGATCCTACGGGACAGATAATTCACCCCTCCACTTT
TRBV2,few,NA,TRBJ1-2,CASRGDAGYGYTF,TGTGCCAGCAGGGGGGACGCGGGATATGGCTACACCTTC
TRBV18,NA,NA,TRBJ1-6,CASSPGQGNSPLHF,TGTGCCAGCTCACCAGGGCAGGGAAATTCACCCCTCCACTTT
TRBV28,NA,NA,TRBJ2-7,CASSPGGVVEQYF,TGTGCCAGCAGTCCAGGGGGGGTAGTTGAGCAGTACTTC
TRBV11-3,NA,TRBD2,TRBJ2-2,CASSFAGVSRIITGELFF,TGTGCCAGCAGCTTCGCGGGGGTATCCCGTATTATCACCGGGGAGCTGTTTTTT
TRBV4-1,NA,NA,TRBJ2-3,CASSQDLSTDTQYF,TGCGCCAGCAGCCAAGACCTCAGCACAGATACGCAGTATTTT
TRBV14,NA,TRBD1,TRBJ1-1,CASSQGTGNMNTEAFF,TGTGCCAGCAGCCAAGGGACAGGGAACATGAACACTGAAGCTTTCTTT
TRBV7-9,few,NA,TRBJ1-6,CASSQTGPNSPLHF,TGTGCCAGCAGCCAGACAGGTCCTAATTCACCCCTCCACTTT
TRBV7-9,NA,TRBD2,TRBJ2-3,CASSLSGRVDTQYF,TGTGCCAGCAGCCTCAGCGGGAGAGTGGATACGCAGTATTTT
TRBV6-1,few,TRBD1,TRBJ1-5,CASSTRTPGQGGGQPQHF,TGTGCCAGCAGTACCCGGACCCCGGGACAGGGGGGAGGTCAGCCCCAGCATTTT
TRBV6-1,few,TRBD2,TRBJ2-1,CASSRNPTSGDNEQFF,TGTGCCAGCAGTCGCAACCCGACTAGCGGGGACAATGAGCAGTTCTTC
TRBV6-1,few,TRBD1,TRBJ1-5,CASRTRGDSNQPQHF,TGTGCCAGCAGGACCAGGGGGGATAGCAATCAGCCCCAGCATTTT
TRBV6-5,few,NA,TRBJ1-5,CASSYSRGQPQHF,TGTGCCAGCAGTTACTCTCGGGGTCAGCCCCAGCATTTT
TRBV6-5,NA,TRBD1,TRBJ1-1,CASSYRQGMTEAFF,TGTGCCAGCAGTTATCGACAGGGGATGACTGAAGCTTTCTTT
TRBV27,NA,NA,TRBJ2-2,CASSKGPANTGELFF,TGTGCCAGCAGTAAGGGCCCTGCGAACACCGGGGAGCTGTTTTTT
TRBV2,NA,NA,TRBJ1-5,CASAIQGTYNQPQHF,TGTGCCAGCGCTATACAGGGCACTTATAATCAGCCCCAGCATTTT
TRBV28,few,NA,TRBJ2-7,CASSFNGPYEQYF,TGTGCCAGCAGTTTCAACGGCCCTTACGAGCAGTACTTC
TRBV28,few,NA,TRBJ2-2,CASSSGNTGELFF,TGTGCCAGCTCGTCGGGGAACACCGGGGAGCTGTTTTTT
TRBV15,medium-sized,TRBD2,TRBJ2-5,CATSTGGGETQYF,TGTGCCACCAGCACGGGGGGAGGGGAGACCCAGTACTTC
TRBV7-9,NA,NA,TRBJ1-1,CATSRDGGTEAFF,TGTGCCACCAGCAGAGACGGCGGGACTGAAGCTTTCTTT
TRBV7-9,NA,TRBD1,TRBJ1-2,CASSSRDRDDGYTF,TGTGCCAGCAGCTCCCGGGACAGGGATGATGGCTACACCTTC